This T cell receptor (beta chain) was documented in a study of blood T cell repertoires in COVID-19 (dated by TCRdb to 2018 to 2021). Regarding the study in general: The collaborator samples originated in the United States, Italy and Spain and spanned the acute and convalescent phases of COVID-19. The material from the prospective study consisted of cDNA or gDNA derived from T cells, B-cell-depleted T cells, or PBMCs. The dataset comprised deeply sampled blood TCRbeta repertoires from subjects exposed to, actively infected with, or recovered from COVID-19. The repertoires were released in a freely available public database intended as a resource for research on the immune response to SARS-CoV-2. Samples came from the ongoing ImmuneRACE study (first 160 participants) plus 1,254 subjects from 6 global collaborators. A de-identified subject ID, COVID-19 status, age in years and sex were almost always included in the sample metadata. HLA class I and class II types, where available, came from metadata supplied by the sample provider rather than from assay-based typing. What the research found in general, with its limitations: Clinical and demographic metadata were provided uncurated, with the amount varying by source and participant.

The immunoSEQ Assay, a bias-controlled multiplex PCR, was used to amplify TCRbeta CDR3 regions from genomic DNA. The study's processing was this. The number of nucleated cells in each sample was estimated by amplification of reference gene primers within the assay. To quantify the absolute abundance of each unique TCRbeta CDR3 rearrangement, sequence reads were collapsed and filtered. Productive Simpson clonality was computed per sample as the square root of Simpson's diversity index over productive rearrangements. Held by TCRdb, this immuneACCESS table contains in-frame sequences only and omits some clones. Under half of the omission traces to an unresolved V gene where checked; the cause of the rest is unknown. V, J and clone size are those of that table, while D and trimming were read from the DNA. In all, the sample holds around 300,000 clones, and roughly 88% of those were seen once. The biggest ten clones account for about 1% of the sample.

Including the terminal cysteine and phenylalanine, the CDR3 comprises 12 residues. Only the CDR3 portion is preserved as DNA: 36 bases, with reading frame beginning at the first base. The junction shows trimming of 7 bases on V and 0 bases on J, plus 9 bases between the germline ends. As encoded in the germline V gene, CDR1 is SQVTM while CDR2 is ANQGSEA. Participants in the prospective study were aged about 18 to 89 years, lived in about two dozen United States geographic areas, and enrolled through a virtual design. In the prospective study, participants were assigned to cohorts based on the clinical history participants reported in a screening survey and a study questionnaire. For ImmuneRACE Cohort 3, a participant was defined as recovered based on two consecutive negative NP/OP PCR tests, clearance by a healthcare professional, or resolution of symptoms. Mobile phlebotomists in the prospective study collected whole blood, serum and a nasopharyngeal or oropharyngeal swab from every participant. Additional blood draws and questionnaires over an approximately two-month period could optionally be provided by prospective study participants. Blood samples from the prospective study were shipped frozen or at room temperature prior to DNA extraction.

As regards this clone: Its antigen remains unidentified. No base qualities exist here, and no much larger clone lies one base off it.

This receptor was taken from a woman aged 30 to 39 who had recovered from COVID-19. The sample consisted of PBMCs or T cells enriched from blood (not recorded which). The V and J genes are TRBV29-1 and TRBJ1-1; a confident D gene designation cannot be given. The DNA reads TGCAGCGGAGGGAATATGAACACTGAAGCTTTCTTT. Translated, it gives CSGGNMNTEAFF.